Listed below are T cell receptor beta chains from one sample, sequenced in a study of cytomegalovirus exposure and HLA in healthy donors. The table came from immunoSEQ multiplex PCR; TCRdb's copy has only in-frame clones and leaves some out. The table shows tens of thousands of clones, with roughly 87% occurring only once. Sequenced sample: PBMCs. Source of these receptors: a woman under 30 in good health and CMV-seropositive. CDR3s include the opening cysteine and the closing phenylalanine or tryptophan. D genes are given only for firm matches. Clone size appears in some rows only: once, few, many, or a class for an expanded clone.

>TRBV21-1|-|TRBJ2-3|-
CASSKGRTSGTDTQYF
TGTGCCAGCAGCAAGGGGAGGACTAGCGGCACAGATACGCAGTATTTT
>TRBV2|-|TRBJ2-7|-
CASSEGRVAEQYF
TGTGCCAGCAGTGAAGGTAGGGTAGCGGAGCAGTACTTC
>TRBV6-5|-|TRBJ1-1|-
CASSLWAGWDTEAFF
TGTGCCAGCAGTTTGTGGGCAGGGTGGGACACTGAAGCTTTCTTT
>TRBV11-3|-|TRBJ1-6|-
CASSLDQNSPLHF
TGTGCCAGCAGCTTAGATCAGAATTCACCCCTCCACTTT
>TRBV5-6|-|TRBJ1-1|TRBD1
CASSLDRGPQKAF
TGTGCCAGCAGCTTAGACAGGGGCCCCCAAAAGGCCTTT
>TRBV6-5|-|TRBJ2-1|-
CASSYSNGGLNEQFF
TGTGCCAGCAGTTACTCGAACGGGGGGCTAAATGAGCAGTTCTTC
>TRBV18|-|TRBJ1-6|TRBD1
CASSPPGQESSYNSPLHF
TGTGCCAGCTCACCACCGGGACAGGAAAGCTCCTATAATTCACCCCTCCACTTT
>TRBV20-1|-|TRBJ2-7|-
CSVGHEQYF
TGCAGTGTGGGCCACGAGCAGTACTTC
>TRBV5-1|-|TRBJ1-4|-
CASSLNRARDEKLFF
TGCGCCAGCAGCTTGAACAGGGCCCGGGATGAAAAACTGTTTTTT
>TRBV6-5|-|TRBJ1-2|TRBD1
CASRGDRGYGYTF
TGTGCCAGCAGGGGGGACAGGGGATATGGCTACACCTTC
>TRBV11-2|-|TRBJ1-1|-
CASSPPGTMNTEAFF
TGTGCCAGCAGCCCTCCCGGGACAATGAACACTGAAGCTTTCTTT
>TRBV7-2|-|TRBJ1-2|-
CASSPRFPRQANYGYTF
TGTGCCAGCAGCCCTCGCTTTCCCAGACAGGCTAACTATGGCTACACCTTC
>TRBV21-1|-|TRBJ1-4|-
CASSKSARRAGKLFF
TGTGCCAGCAGCAAATCTGCGAGGCGCGCCGGAAAACTGTTTTTT
>TRBV30|-|TRBJ1-6|-
CAWSLTGWSRPPLHF
TGTGCCTGGAGTTTAACCGGGTGGAGTCGTCCGCCCCTCCACTTT
>TRBV7-6|few|TRBJ1-2|-
CASSLGRGSDGYTF
TGTGCCAGCAGCTTAGGAAGGGGAAGCGATGGCTACACCTTC
>TRBV12-5|-|TRBJ2-1|TRBD2
CASGFQISGVINEQFF
TGTGCTAGTGGTTTCCAAATTAGCGGGGTAATAAATGAGCAGTTCTTC
>TRBV5-1|once|TRBJ2-5|-
CASSTGTNQETQYF
TGCGCCAGCAGCACCGGGACAAACCAAGAGACCCAGTACTTC
>TRBV27|-|TRBJ1-6|TRBD1
CASSSQNRGLESLHF
TGTGCCAGCAGCTCCCAGAACAGGGGGCTAGAGTCCCTCCACTTT
>TRBV6-4|-|TRBJ2-3|TRBD1
CASSDVAGGSDTQYF
TGTGCCAGCAGTGACGTGGCAGGGGGATCTGATACGCAGTATTTT
>TRBV29-1|-|TRBJ2-5|-
CSVEEGSTFQETQYF
TGCAGCGTTGAAGAGGGCAGTACCTTTCAAGAGACCCAGTACTTC
>TRBV6-6|once|TRBJ1-5|TRBD1
CASKPYRGLNQPQHF
TGTGCCAGCAAGCCTTACAGGGGGCTCAATCAGCCCCAGCATTTT
>TRBV7-9|-|TRBJ2-1|-
CASSPRAGAIFNEQFF
TGTGCCAGCAGCCCAAGGGCAGGGGCAATTTTCAATGAGCAGTTCTTC
>TRBV19|-|TRBJ2-5|-
CASSIVVFGTRFEETQYF
TGTGCCAGTAGTATAGTGGTCTTTGGGACACGGTTTGAAGAGACCCAGTACTTC
>TRBV5-8|-|TRBJ2-3|TRBD1
CASSFQGAQTDTQYF
TGTGCCAGCAGCTTTCAGGGGGCCCAGACAGATACGCAGTATTTT
>TRBV5-1|few|TRBJ2-7|-
CASSLTTAYEQYF
TGCGCCAGCAGCTTGACCACAGCTTACGAGCAGTACTTC
>TRBV28|-|TRBJ2-1|TRBD1
CASSPILQGMGDEQFF
TGTGCCAGCAGTCCCATTCTACAGGGGATGGGTGATGAGCAGTTCTTC
>TRBV10-3|-|TRBJ1-2|TRBD1
CAIRPQGPKNYGYTF
TGTGCCATCAGGCCACAGGGGCCTAAAAACTATGGCTACACCTTC
>TRBV28|-|TRBJ2-5|TRBD2
CASSRRLAGVETQYF
TGTGCCAGCAGTCGCCGACTAGCGGGGGTTGAGACCCAGTACTTC
>TRBV28|-|TRBJ1-6|TRBD1
CASSPSQGLGSYNSPLHF
TGTGCCAGCAGTCCCTCACAGGGGCTCGGCTCCTATAATTCACCCCTCCACTTT
>TRBV21-1|few|TRBJ2-7|-
CASSMGGGYEQYF
TGTGCCAGCAGCATGGGAGGGGGCTACGAGCAGTACTTC
>TRBV6-6|once|TRBJ2-1|-
CASRAGTSPYNEQFF
TGTGCCAGCAGGGCCGGGACTTCTCCCTACAATGAGCAGTTCTTC
>TRBV5-5|-|TRBJ1-3|TRBD1
CASSPGVPGQATSSGNTIYF
TGTGCCAGCAGCCCGGGAGTTCCGGGACAGGCCACCAGCTCTGGAAACACCATATATTTT
>TRBV30|-|TRBJ2-1|TRBD2
CAWRETSGGYEQFF
TGTGCCTGGAGGGAGACTAGCGGGGGATATGAGCAGTTCTTC
>TRBV6-1|-|TRBJ2-2|-
CASSGGDRGELFF
TGTGCCAGCAGTGGGGGGGACCGCGGGGAGCTGTTTTTT
>TRBV28|-|TRBJ2-7|TRBD1
CASSLTPPGQILSYEQYF
TGTGCCAGCTCGCTTACCCCGCCGGGACAGATACTTTCCTACGAGCAGTACTTC
>TRBV21-1|-|TRBJ2-1|-
CASSKSRVRDRDFNEQFF
TGTGCCAGCAGCAAATCCAGGGTCCGGGACAGGGACTTCAATGAGCAGTTCTTC
>TRBV18|-|TRBJ1-3|-
CASGGSGNTIYF
TGTGCGTCGGGGGGCTCTGGAAACACCATATATTTT
>TRBV19|-|TRBJ1-5|-
CASSPRSRGGNQPQHF
TGTGCCAGTAGTCCCCGGTCCAGGGGTGGCAATCAGCCCCAGCATTTT
>TRBV2|-|TRBJ2-3|TRBD2
CASSASGGDTQYF
TGTGCCAGCAGCGCTAGCGGCGGGGATACGCAGTATTTT
>TRBV2|-|TRBJ1-1|-
CASSVMTVGEAFF
TGTGCCAGCAGTGTGATGACAGTTGGTGAAGCTTTCTTT
>TRBV18|-|TRBJ1-5|TRBD1
CASSRQDRASGNQPQHF
TGTGCCAGCTCACGTCAGGACAGGGCAAGTGGCAATCAGCCCCAGCATTTT
>TRBV7-9|-|TRBJ1-5|-
CASSLDTGPQHF
TGTGCCAGCAGCTTAGACACAGGGCCCCAGCATTTT
>TRBV15|-|TRBJ2-7|TRBD1
CATSRDTGGEQYF
TGTGCCACCAGCAGAGATACAGGGGGCGAGCAGTACTTC
>TRBV19|-|TRBJ2-1|-
CASSIGLTERYNEQFF
TGTGCCAGTAGTATAGGATTGACAGAGAGATACAATGAGCAGTTCTTC
>TRBV4-1|-|TRBJ2-5|TRBD1
CASSPGGTGAKTQYF
TGCGCCAGCAGCCCCGGCGGGACAGGGGCCAAGACCCAGTACTTC
>TRBV30|-|TRBJ2-2|TRBD2
CAWSPGRWELRGGATGELFF
TGTGCCTGGAGTCCCGGACGGTGGGAATTACGCGGGGGGGCAACCGGGGAGCTGTTTTTT
>TRBV5-1|-|TRBJ2-5|TRBD1
CASSLLDRGAYQETQYF
TGCGCCAGCAGCTTATTGGACAGGGGTGCGTACCAAGAGACCCAGTACTTC
>TRBV4-1|-|TRBJ2-2|TRBD2
CASSRRGVSGRENTGELFF
TGCGCCAGCAGCCGACGGGGGGTCAGCGGCAGGGAGAACACCGGGGAGCTGTTTTTT
>TRBV7-9|-|TRBJ1-2|-
CASSLGVGQSYGYTF
TGTGCCAGCAGCTTGGGCGTTGGGCAGTCCTATGGCTACACCTTC
>TRBV11-3|-|TRBJ2-3|-
CASRRTSTDTQYF
TGTGCCAGCCGCCGCACAAGCACAGATACGCAGTATTTT
>TRBV6-1|-|TRBJ2-7|TRBD1
CASSDRDSYEQYF
TGTGCCAGCAGTGACCGGGACAGCTACGAGCAGTACTTC
>TRBV6-1|-|TRBJ1-3|TRBD1
CASSLDRATIYF
TGTGCCAGCAGTCTGGACAGGGCGACCATATATTTT
>TRBV5-5|-|TRBJ2-5|-
CASSLRQTFQETQYF
TGTGCCAGCAGCTTGAGACAGACGTTCCAAGAGACCCAGTACTTC
>TRBV28|-|TRBJ1-5|TRBD1
CASSTGGEDQPQHF
TGTGCCAGCTCGACAGGGGGCGAGGATCAGCCCCAGCATTTT
>TRBV4-3|-|TRBJ2-5|-
CASSQAGKETQYF
TGCGCCAGCAGCCAAGCAGGAAAAGAGACCCAGTACTTC